The present T cell receptor (beta chain) was sequenced within a study of blood T cell repertoires in COVID-19. Study as a whole: The United States, Italy and Spain supplied acute and convalescent COVID-19 samples.

Germline V gene lookup returns CDR1 SNHLY and CDR2 FYNNEI. The ends lost 6 bases at V and 7 bases at J; junction bases unmatched: 8. The CDR3 is 14 amino acids. Enrollees, roughly 18 to 89 years old, lived in approximately 25 US areas. Cohorts were determined from participant-reported clinical history. Resolution of symptoms, clearance, or two negative PCRs was present in recovered Cohort 3 donors. The table came from immunoSEQ multiplex PCR; TCRdb's copy has only in-frame clones and leaves some out. The sample yields nearly 350,000 clones, roughly 90% seen once. The source material was PBMCs or T cells enriched from blood (not recorded which). V usage is TRBV2 and J usage is TRBJ1-4; TRBD1 matches at 7 bases. The receptor was derived from a woman aged 30 to 39 who had recovered from COVID-19. CDR3: CASSGDSGSEKLFF. DNA of the CDR3: TGTGCCAGCAGCGGGGACAGTGGAAGTGAAAAACTGTTTTTT.